This passage covers 21 T cell receptor beta chains from one sample sequenced in a study of beta chain features in type 1 diabetes. The authors reverse transcribed all of the isolated RNA, so sequencing captured expressed TCRB transcripts. Produced via immunoSEQ multiplex PCR; TCRdb's table is partial and in-frame only. The sample lists approximately 250,000 clones; 9.6% were seen once. The material sequenced was naive CD4+ T cells from blood. The source of these receptors is a young woman in good health.

J is TRBJ1-3 and V is TRBV9, with 10 bases that match TRBD1. The CDR3 runs 18 residues. The V gene end was trimmed by 0 bases and the J gene end by 2 bases; junction bases not matched to a gene: 8. Looked up from germline, CDR1 is SGDLS and CDR2 is YYNGEE. CDR3 sequence (DNA): TGTGCCAGCAGCGTAGGGATGGTTGGGACAGGGGCTGGAAACACCATATATTTT. Its translation is CASSVGMVGTGAGNTIYF.

The chain has TRBV19 and TRBJ1-1, with 12 bases that match TRBD1. V shed 4 bases and J 6 bases; nucleotides not matched to a gene: 9. The CDR3 contains 16 residues. Germline CDR1 LNHDA, CDR2 SQIVND (reference sequence). The CDR3 sequence: CASSRITGQGAAEAFF. The CDR3 DNA sequence: TGTGCCAGTAGTAGGATCACGGGACAGGGGGCGGCTGAAGCTTTCTTT.

This chain's CDR3 is CASSLEPYEQYF. In DNA form, the CDR3 reads TGTGCCAGCAGCTTAGAGCCCTACGAGCAGTACTTC. The rearrangement uses TRBV5-4 and TRBJ2-5; D ambiguous. Gene TRBJ2-7 matches the end of the DNA better, so the J call may be wrong. The CDR3 length is 12 residues. From germline, CDR1 is SGHNT and CDR2 YYREEE (reference sequence).

The J gene is TRBJ2-1, the V gene TRBV7-9; the D is unclear. Trimming pared 1 base from V and 4 bases from J, leaving 8 bases between. The CDR3 consists of 14 residues. Germline-derived CDR1 and CDR2 are SEHNR and FQNEAQ (reference sequence). The CDR3 DNA reads TGTGCCAGCAGCTTAGATCTTTTGTACAATGAGCAGTTCTTC. Protein sequence: CASSLDLLYNEQFF. Complete variable domain (other parts from reference TRBV7-9 and TRBJ2-1): DTGVSQNPRHKITKRGQNVTFRCDPISEHNRLYWYRQTLGQGPEFLTYFQNEAQLEKSRLLSDRFSAERPKGSFSTLEIQRTEQGDSAMYLCASSLDLLYNEQFFGPGTRLTVL.

In this sample, this clone turned up a few times. This sequence joins TRBV18 and TRBJ2-2; 8 bases are a match to TRBD1. This CDR3 spans 16 amino acids. Germline V gene lookup returns CDR1 KGHSH and CDR2 LQKENI. After removal of 3 bases from V and 5 bases from J, the junction contained 8 bases not matched to a gene. This chain's CDR3 is CASSPSGGARTGELFF. In DNA form, the CDR3 reads TGTGCCAGCTCACCTTCAGGGGGCGCGAGAACCGGGGAGCTGTTTTTT.

There are a few counts of this clone. The genes are TRBV6-6 and TRBJ2-1; D may be TRBD2 (6 bases). CDR1 is MNHNY, CDR2 SVGAGI, per germline (reference sequence). This CDR3 has 13 amino acids. V lost 6 bases and J 8 bases, leaving 14 bases between the germline ends. The CDR3, as DNA: TGTGCCAGCAGCCCTACTAGCATCTATGAGCAGTTCTTC. Translated: CASSPTSIYEQFF.

This clone was counted only a few times. The chain couples TRBV13 to TRBJ2-1, with D possibly matching TRBD2 (6 bases). V was cut by 2 bases and J by 4 bases, with 18 bases left in between. The CDR3 consists of 17 residues. Per the germline V gene, CDR1 is PRHDT and CDR2 is FYEKMQ (reference sequence). The CDR3 loop reads CASSLRFGGLTYNEQFF. In DNA form, the CDR3 reads TGTGCCAGCAGCTTAAGGTTTGGGGGACTCACATACAATGAGCAGTTCTTC.

A few counts support this clone. This sequence joins TRBV2 and TRBJ2-5, with 9 bases identical to TRBD2. Germline CDR1 reads SNHLY; CDR2 reads FYNNEI. V dropped 8 bases and J dropped 5; count of bases not matched to a gene: 12. This CDR3 comprises 15 residues. DNA of the CDR3: TGTGCCAGCGGAACACCGGGACTAGCTAAGGAGACCCAGTACTTC. Amino acid sequence: CASGTPGLAKETQYF.

As to this clone: Distinct nucleotide sequences in the sample also encode this CDR3. The rearrangement links TRBV29-1 to TRBJ2-2; 12 nucleotides line up with TRBD2. This CDR3 is 15 amino acids long. The V gene's germline CDR1 is SQVTM and CDR2 ANQGSEA. Unmatched junction bases numbered 9, after V lost 7 bases and J lost 6 bases. The CDR3 DNA reads TGCAGCGCTGGAACTAGCGGGAGGCTATCCGGGGAGCTGTTTTTT. Translated: CSAGTSGRLSGELFF.

This clone was seen a few times. CDR3 amino acids: CASSLVASGSDNEQFF. The CDR3 DNA is TGCGCCAGCAGCTTGGTGGCTAGCGGGAGCGACAATGAGCAGTTCTTC. The genes are TRBV5-1 and TRBJ2-1; the match to TRBD2 covers 10 bases. Trimming cost V 0 bases and J 5 bases; bases outside gene matches: 5. CDR3 size: 16 residues. Germline CDR1 is SGHRS and CDR2 is YFSETQ.

The rearrangement joins TRBV10-3 to TRBJ1-1; tentative D call: TRBD1 (5 bases). The CDR3 runs 12 residues. The germline V gene has CDR1 ENHRY and CDR2 SYGVKD. V lost 8 bases and J lost 0, with 7 bases in between. CDR3 DNA sequence: TGTGCCATCCGGGGGATGAACACTGAAGCTTTCTTT. Translation gives CAIRGMNTEAFF.

CDR3 nucleotides: TGTGCCAGCAGCCGCGGACAGGGCAACTACGAGCAGTACTTC. It is translated as CASSRGQGNYEQYF. The chain links TRBV14 to TRBJ2-7, with 8 bases lining up with TRBD1. V lost 4 bases and J lost 3; bases outside the gene matches: 5. This CDR3 contains 14 residues. Germline V gives CDR1 SGHDN, CDR2 FVKESK.

This clone showed up just a few times. V usage is TRBV2 and J usage is TRBJ2-7; a weak D match, TRBD1 (6 bases). This CDR3 region has 14 residues. Germline V gives CDR1 SNHLY, CDR2 FYNNEI. V lost 7 bases, J lost 1 base, and 14 bases lay in between. The CDR3 is CASKTQGNSYEQYF. The CDR3 DNA follows: TGTGCCAGCAAAACACAGGGAAATTCCTACGAGCAGTACTTC.

A few counts support this clone. The chain joins TRBV6-6 to TRBJ1-1; 9 positions agree with TRBD1. Trimming removed 5 bases from V and 10 bases from J; junction bases left unmatched: 11. CDR1 is MNHNY, CDR2 SVGAGI, per germline (reference sequence). CDR3 size: 14 residues. The CDR3 DNA reads as TGTGCCAGCAGTGATCCCGTAACAGGGGGCAGAGCTTTCTTT. It yields the protein CASSDPVTGGRAFF.

Only a few counts were recorded for this clone. The chain employs TRBV9 and TRBJ1-1; D might be TRBD1 (5 bases). Germline V lookup: CDR1 SGDLS, CDR2 YYNGEE. This CDR3 has 17 amino acids. V was pared by 0 bases and J by 1 base, with 16 bases between. The CDR3 sequence: CASSVGGALWANTEAFF. DNA of the CDR3: TGTGCCAGCAGCGTAGGTGGGGCCCTATGGGCGAACACTGAAGCTTTCTTT. Variable domain in full (rest from reference TRBV9 and TRBJ1-1): DSGVTQTPKHLITATGQRVTLRCSPRSGDLSVYWYQQSLDQGLQFLIQYYNGEERAKGNILERFSAQQFPDLHSELNLSSLELGDSALYFCASSVGGALWANTEAFFGQGTRLTVV.

In its sample, this clone was seen a few times. This chain links TRBV29-1 with TRBJ1-1, with D possibly being TRBD1 (6 bases). The CDR3 length is 15 residues. The V end was cut by 6 bases, the J end by 1 base, with 18 bases between. Germline V CDR1 and CDR2: SQVTM, ANQGSEA. CDR3 in DNA: TGCAGCGTGCTCAGGGGTGGGGTAGCGAACACTGAAGCTTTCTTT. Translated, it gives CSVLRGGVANTEAFF.

The chain employs TRBV30 and TRBJ2-7; TRBD1 matches at 7 bases. Germline V gene sequence: CDR1 GTSNPN, CDR2 SVGIG (reference sequence). The J segment lost 8 bases and the V segment lost 2 bases, leaving 9 bases of the junction unmatched. This CDR3 has 13 amino acids. CDR3 nucleotides: TGTGCCTGGAGTCCGGGACAGAGTACGAAGCAGTACTTC. Its translation is CAWSPGQSTKQYF.

This chain connects TRBV6-5 to TRBJ2-3; 7 nucleotides line up with TRBD1. CDR1 and CDR2 (germline): MNHEY, SVGAGI. The CDR3 covers 16 residues. V shed 2 bases and J 3 bases; nucleotides not matched to a gene: 8. The CDR3 DNA reads as TGTGCCAGCAGTTACAGGGGGCGAGGGGGAACAGATACGCAGTATTTT. Amino acid sequence: CASSYRGRGGTDTQYF.

This sequence joins TRBV10-3 and TRBJ2-7, with D perhaps TRBD2 (7 bases). The V gene's germline CDR1 is ENHRY and CDR2 SYGVKD. V lost 2 bases to trimming and J lost 0 bases, with 17 bases between them. The CDR3 consists of 17 residues. The CDR3 sequence is CAISERGRVQNSYEQYF. The CDR3 DNA is TGTGCCATCAGTGAGAGGGGGAGGGTCCAGAACTCCTACGAGCAGTACTTC.

The J gene is TRBJ1-5, the V gene TRBV5-1; a possible D gene is TRBD1 (6 bases). This CDR3 has 14 residues. V was trimmed by 4 bases and J by 9 bases, leaving 17 bases between them. Per the germline V gene, CDR1 is SGHRS and CDR2 is YFSETQ. Written as DNA, the CDR3 is TGCGCCAGCAGCCCCGAAACAGGGAGTCTGCCCCAGCATTTT. Translating gives CASSPETGSLPQHF.

The V and J genes are TRBV2 and TRBJ1-1; no clear D gene. This CDR3 has 13 residues. Germline CDR1 SNHLY, CDR2 FYNNEI. With 5 bases removed from V and 4 bases from J, the gap between germline ends came to 11 bases. CDR3 DNA: TGTGCCAGCAGTCCCTTTTGGGCCACTGAAGCTTTCTTT. This sequence encodes CASSPFWATEAFF.